This T cell receptor (beta chain) is drawn from a study of identical twins. The germline V gene encodes CDR1 DFQATT and CDR2 SNEGSKA (reference sequence). The CDR3 totals 13 residues. V lost 2 bases to trimming and J lost 4 bases, with 11 bases between them. With template switching, a universal primer site was added, and the cDNA carried unique molecular identifiers. Each CDR3 protein gets one entry after TCRdb re-called the 5' RACE reads with MiXCR. Of about 890,000 distinct CDR3 sequences in the sample, around an eighth are singletons; the top ten hold roughly 1.6%. Points from the study as a whole: There was an excess of low generation probability in the out-of-frame alpha sequences that twins shared.

A word on this clonotype: The antigen remains undetermined.

In every case, the donor was a healthy Caucasian. The same data also went into a second study, on yellow fever vaccine responses in identical twins.

The V and J genes are TRBV20-1 and TRBJ1-1; D is possibly TRBD1 (6 bases). The source of this sequence is a woman under 30 in good health. The sequencing input was PBMCs. CDR3 in amino acids: CSARLGASTEAFF. Written as DNA, the CDR3 is TGCAGTGCTAGACTGGGGGCGAGCACTGAAGCTTTCTTT.